This TCR beta chain stems from a study of T cell responses to AZD1222 COVID-19 vaccine. The CDR3 is made up of 14 amino acids. In germline, CDR1 is SEHNR, CDR2 FQNEAQ (reference sequence). Trimming shortened V by 5 bases and J by 2 bases, and 11 bases separated the two germline ends. Repertoires were generated with immunoSEQ multiplex PCR, while TCRdb's copy carries only in-frame clones and drops some. Of around 94,000 clones listed, around nine tenths are singletons. This clone was counted at least ten times. The sample consisted of peripheral blood, taken on day 0 of AZD1222 vaccination. The chain links TRBV7-9 to TRBJ2-3, with D unclear. This sequence was found in an adult in good health. The chain's CDR3 is CASSPETYTDTQYF. CDR3 coding DNA: TGTGCCAGCAGCCCTGAGACATACACAGATACGCAGTATTTT.